This T cell receptor beta chain appears in the sequencing data of a study of OX40 agonist ivuxolimab in advanced cancers. Study information: The study reported partial responses in three patients: one hepatocellular carcinoma, two cutaneous melanoma.

Germline V gene data show CDR1 as SGHRS and CDR2 as YFSETQ. J lost 1 base, V lost 0 bases, and 4 bases had no gene match. The CDR3 length is 16 residues. As concerns this clone: Its matching antigen is unknown. The identical CDR3 is also encoded by other nucleotide sequences in the sample.

Here immunoSEQ multiplex PCR was the method, and the copy in TCRdb shows in-frame clones only, minus some. The table includes fewer than 65,000 clones, 85% to 95% detected once. General study points: CD8+ T cells averaged more expanded clones than CD4+. Determination of antigen specificity was not performed for the expanded peripheral T cells.

This chain connects TRBV5-1 to TRBJ2-7, with 10 bases aligning to TRBD2. This specimen was CD4+ or CD8+ T cells sorted from blood, taken in a trial of the OX40 agonist ivuxolimab. The receptor was isolated from an adult with an advanced solid tumor such as melanoma, head and neck, liver or kidney cancer. The CDR3 sequence is CASSLGSSGGSYEQYF. CDR3 in DNA: TGCGCCAGCAGCTTGGGTAGTAGCGGGGGGTCCTACGAGCAGTACTTC. Full variable domain (outside the CDR3, taken from reference TRBV5-1 and TRBJ2-7): KAGVTQTPRYLIKTRGQQVTLSCSPISGHRSVSWYQQTPGQGLQFLFEYFSETQRNKGNFPGRFSGRQFSNSRSEMNVSTLELGDSALYLCASSLGSSGGSYEQYFGPGTRLTVT.